This T cell receptor beta chain is from a study of human T cells and chemical hapten exposure. Study results and caveats: Correlating positively with patch test score were the PT1 expanded TCR counts.

The V end was cut by 4 bases, the J end by 4 bases, with 10 bases between. CDR3 length equals 14 residues. Germline CDR1 and CDR2: MNHEY and SVGEGT. Indicated time point: patch test 1, 2 weeks after DPC sensitization. Treatment in this sample: therapeutic diphenylcyclopropenone sensitization with weekly scalp DPC. Each donor was an alopecia patient between 18 and 70 years of age who qualified for DPC. This clonotype was recorded at least ten times. No antigen is known for it. TCRdb analysed the RACE reads with MiXCR anew, one entry per CDR3 protein. The sample lists around 120,000 distinct CDR3 sequences, about an eighth occurring once.

The chain is built from TRBV6-2 or TRBV6-3 and TRBJ2-2, with D hard to call. The origin of this receptor is a man between 18 and 29 years old with alopecia areata. Some clones in this sample may be carry-over from other donors' samples. This material consisted of whole blood, taken in connection with sensitization to the hapten diphenylcyclopropenone (DPC). The CDR3 loop reads CASSFNPGTGELFF. As DNA, the CDR3 is TGTGCCAGCAGTTTTAATCCCGGCACCGGGGAGCTGTTTTTT.